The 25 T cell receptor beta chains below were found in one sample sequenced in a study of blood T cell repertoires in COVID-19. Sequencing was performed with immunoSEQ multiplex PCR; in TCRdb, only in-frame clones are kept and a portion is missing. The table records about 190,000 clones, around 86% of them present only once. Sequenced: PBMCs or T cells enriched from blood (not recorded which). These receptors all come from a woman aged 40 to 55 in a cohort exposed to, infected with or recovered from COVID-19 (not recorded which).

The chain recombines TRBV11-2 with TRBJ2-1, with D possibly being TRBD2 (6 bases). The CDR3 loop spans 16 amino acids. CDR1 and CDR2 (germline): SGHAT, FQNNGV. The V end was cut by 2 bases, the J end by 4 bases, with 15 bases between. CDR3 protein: CASSLLWTTSYNEQFF. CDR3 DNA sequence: TGTGCCAGCAGCTTACTCTGGACTACCAGTTACAATGAGCAGTTCTTC.

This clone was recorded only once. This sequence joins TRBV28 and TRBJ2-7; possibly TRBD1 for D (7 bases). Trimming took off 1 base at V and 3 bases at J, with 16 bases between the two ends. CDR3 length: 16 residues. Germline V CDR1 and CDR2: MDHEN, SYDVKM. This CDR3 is CASSLLAGQTYYEQYF. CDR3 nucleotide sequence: TGTGCCAGCAGTTTATTGGCGGGACAGACATACTACGAGCAGTACTTC. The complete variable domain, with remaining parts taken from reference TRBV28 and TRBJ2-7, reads DVKVTQSSRYLVKRTGEKVFLECVQDMDHENMFWYRQDPGLGLRLIYFSYDVKMKEKGDIPEGYSVSREKKERFSLILESASTNQTSMYLCASSLLAGQTYYEQYFGPGTRLTVT.

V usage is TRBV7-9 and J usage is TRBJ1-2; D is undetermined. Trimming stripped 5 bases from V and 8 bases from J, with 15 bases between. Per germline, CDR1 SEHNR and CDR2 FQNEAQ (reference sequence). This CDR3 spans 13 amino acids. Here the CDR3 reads CASSMGPFFGYTF. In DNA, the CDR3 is TGTGCCAGCAGCATGGGCCCTTTTTTCGGCTACACCTTC.

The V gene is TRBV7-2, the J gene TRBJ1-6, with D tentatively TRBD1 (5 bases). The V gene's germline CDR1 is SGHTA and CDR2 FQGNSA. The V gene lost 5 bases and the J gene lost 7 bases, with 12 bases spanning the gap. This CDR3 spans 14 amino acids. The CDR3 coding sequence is TGTGCCAGCAGCCCAGGGAATCAGAATTCACCCCTCCACTTT. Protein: CASSPGNQNSPLHF.

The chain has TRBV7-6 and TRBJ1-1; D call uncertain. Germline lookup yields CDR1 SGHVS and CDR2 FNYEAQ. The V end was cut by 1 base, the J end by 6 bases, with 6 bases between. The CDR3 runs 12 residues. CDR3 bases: TGTGCCAGCAGCTTAGACGGGGCTGAAGCTTTCTTT. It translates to CASSLDGAEAFF.

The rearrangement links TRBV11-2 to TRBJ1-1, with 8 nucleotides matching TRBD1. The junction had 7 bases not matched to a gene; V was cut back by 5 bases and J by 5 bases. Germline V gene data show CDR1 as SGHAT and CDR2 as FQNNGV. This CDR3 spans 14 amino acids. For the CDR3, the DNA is TGTGCCAGCAGCAACCGACAGGGGATAACTGAAGCTTTCTTT. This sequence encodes CASSNRQGITEAFF.

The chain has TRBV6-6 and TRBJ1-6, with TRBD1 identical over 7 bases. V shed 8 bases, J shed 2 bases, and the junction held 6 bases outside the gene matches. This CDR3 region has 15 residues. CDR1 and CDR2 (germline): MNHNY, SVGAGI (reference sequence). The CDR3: CASARDSPYNSPLHF. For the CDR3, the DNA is TGTGCCAGCGCTAGGGACAGCCCCTATAATTCACCCCTCCACTTT.

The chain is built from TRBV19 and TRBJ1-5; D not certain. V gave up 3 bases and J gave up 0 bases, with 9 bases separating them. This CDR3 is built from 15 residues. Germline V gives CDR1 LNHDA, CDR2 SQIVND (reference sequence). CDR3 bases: TGTGCCAGTAGTATCTCCAGGAATAGCAATCAGCCCCAGCATTTT. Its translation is CASSISRNSNQPQHF.

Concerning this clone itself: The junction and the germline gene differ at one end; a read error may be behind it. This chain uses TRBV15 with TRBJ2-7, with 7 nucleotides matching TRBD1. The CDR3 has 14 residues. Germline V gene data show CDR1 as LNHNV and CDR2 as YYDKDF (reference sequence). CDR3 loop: CATSGRQGAYAQYF. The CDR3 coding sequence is TGTGCCACCAGCGGTCGACAGGGAGCCTACGCGCAGTACTTC. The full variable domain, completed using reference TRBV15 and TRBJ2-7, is DAMVIQNPRYQVTQFGKPVTLSCSQTLNHNVMYWYQQKSSQAPKLLFHYYDKDFNNEADTPDNFQSRRPNTSFCFLDIRSPGLGDTAMYLCATSGRQGAYAQYFGPGTRLTVT.

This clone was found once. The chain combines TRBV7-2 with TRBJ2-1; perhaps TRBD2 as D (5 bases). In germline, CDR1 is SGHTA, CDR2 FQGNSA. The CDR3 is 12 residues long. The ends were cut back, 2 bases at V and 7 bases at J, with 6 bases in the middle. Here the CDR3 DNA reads TGTGCCAGCAGCTTAAGGGAGAATGAGCAGTTCTTC. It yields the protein CASSLRENEQFF.

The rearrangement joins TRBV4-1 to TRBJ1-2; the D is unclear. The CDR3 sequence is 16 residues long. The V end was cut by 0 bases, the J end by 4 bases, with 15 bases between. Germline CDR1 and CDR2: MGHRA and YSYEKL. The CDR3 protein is CASSQDRRATPYGYTF. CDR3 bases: TGCGCCAGCAGCCAAGATCGGAGGGCGACCCCCTATGGCTACACCTTC.

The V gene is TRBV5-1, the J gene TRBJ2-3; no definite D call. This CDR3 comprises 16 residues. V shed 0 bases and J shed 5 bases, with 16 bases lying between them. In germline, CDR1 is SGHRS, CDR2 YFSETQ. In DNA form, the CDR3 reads TGCGCCAGCAGCTTGGGAGTAGGTCTAGTTGGAGATACGCAGTATTTT. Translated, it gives CASSLGVGLVGDTQYF.

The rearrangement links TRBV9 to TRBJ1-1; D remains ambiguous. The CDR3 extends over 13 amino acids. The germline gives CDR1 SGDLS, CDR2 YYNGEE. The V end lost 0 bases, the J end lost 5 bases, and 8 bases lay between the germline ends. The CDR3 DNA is TGTGCCAGCAGCGTAGTGGGGAGTACTGAAGCTTTCTTT. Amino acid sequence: CASSVVGSTEAFF.

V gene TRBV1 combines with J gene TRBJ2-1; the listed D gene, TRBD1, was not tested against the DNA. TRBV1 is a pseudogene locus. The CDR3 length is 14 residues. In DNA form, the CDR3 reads TGCACCAGCAGCCATCCGGGACAGGGCCTTGAGCAGTTCTTC. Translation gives CTSSHPGQGLEQFF.

As DNA, the CDR3 is TGTGCCAGCAGCCAAGATCCTCGAGGAATAGATGAAAAACTGTTTTTT. It encodes CASSQDPRGIDEKLFF. The chain couples TRBV4-2 to TRBJ1-4; D is undetermined. The CDR3 is made up of 16 amino acids. Trimming cost V 0 bases and J 6 bases, with 14 bases left between them. Per the germline V gene, CDR1 is LGHNA and CDR2 is YNFKEQ.

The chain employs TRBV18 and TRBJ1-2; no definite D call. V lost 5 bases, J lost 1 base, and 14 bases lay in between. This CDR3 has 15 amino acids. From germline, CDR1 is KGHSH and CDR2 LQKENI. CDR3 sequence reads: CASSTSDGVNYGYTF. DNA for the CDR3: TGTGCCAGCTCAACTTCGGACGGGGTTAACTATGGCTACACCTTC.

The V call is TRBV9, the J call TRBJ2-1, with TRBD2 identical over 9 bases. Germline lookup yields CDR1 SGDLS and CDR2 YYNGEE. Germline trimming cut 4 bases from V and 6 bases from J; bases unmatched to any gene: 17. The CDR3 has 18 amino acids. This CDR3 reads CASSKTNQAGGPPNEQFF. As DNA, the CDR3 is TGTGCCAGCAGCAAAACCAACCAAGCGGGGGGCCCCCCCAATGAGCAGTTCTTC.

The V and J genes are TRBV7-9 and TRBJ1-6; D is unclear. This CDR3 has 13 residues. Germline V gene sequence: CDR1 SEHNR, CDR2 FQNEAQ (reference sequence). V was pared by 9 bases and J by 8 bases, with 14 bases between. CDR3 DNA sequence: TGTGCCAGTAGCCTCATCACGGATTCACCCCTCCACTTT. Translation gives CASSLITDSPLHF.

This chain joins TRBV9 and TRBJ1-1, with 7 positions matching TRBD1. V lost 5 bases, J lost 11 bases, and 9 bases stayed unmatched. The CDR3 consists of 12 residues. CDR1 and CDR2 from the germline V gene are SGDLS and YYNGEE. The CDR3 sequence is CASSPQGSWAFF. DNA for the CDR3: TGTGCCAGCAGTCCACAGGGGTCTTGGGCTTTCTTT.

The CDR3 protein is CASSFTGGGSYTF. The CDR3 DNA reads TGTGCCAGCAGCTTCACAGGGGGTGGGAGCTACACCTTC. J is TRBJ1-2 and V is TRBV5-5, with 8 bases fitting TRBD1. V lost 2 bases and J lost 9; bases outside the gene matches: 6. Germline V gene data show CDR1 as SGHKS and CDR2 as YYEKEE (reference sequence). This CDR3 has 13 amino acids.

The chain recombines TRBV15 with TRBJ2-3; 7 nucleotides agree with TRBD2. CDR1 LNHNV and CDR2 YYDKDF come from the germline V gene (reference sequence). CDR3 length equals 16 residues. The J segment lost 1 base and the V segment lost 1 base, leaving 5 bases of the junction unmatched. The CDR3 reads CATSRVGGLGTDTQYF. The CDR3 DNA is TGTGCCACCAGCAGAGTGGGGGGGTTGGGCACAGATACGCAGTATTTT.

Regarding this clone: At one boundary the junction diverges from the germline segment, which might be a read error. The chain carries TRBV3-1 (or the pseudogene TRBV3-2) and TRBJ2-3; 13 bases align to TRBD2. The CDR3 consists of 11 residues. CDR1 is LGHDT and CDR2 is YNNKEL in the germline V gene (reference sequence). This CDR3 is CASSLGTSGAF. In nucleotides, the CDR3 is TGTGCCAGCAGCCTTGGGACTAGCGGGGCTTTT.

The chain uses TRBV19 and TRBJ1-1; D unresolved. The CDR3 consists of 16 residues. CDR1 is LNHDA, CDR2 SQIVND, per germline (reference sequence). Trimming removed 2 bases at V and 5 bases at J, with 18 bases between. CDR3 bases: TGTGCCAGTAGTATAATTCCGGGGTCGGTCCGTACTGAAGCTTTCTTT. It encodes CASSIIPGSVRTEAFF.

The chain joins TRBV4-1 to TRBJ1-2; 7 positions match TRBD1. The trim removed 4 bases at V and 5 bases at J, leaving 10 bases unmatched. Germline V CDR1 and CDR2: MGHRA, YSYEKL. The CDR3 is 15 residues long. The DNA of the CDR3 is TGCGCCAGCAGCCCCAAGACAGGGATTGGGTATGGCTACACCTTC. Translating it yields CASSPKTGIGYGYTF.

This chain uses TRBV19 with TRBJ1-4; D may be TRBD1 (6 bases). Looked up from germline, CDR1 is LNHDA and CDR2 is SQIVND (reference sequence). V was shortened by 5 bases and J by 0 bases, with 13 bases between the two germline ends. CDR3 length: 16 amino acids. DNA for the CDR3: TGTGCCAGTAGTCGCGGGGGCTTGGCAACTAATGAAAAACTGTTTTTT. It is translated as CASSRGGLATNEKLFF.